This T cell receptor beta chain was identified during a study of shared clonotypes between healthy human individuals. Measured with immunoSEQ multiplex PCR; TCRdb has only the in-frame clones, and not every one. The sample contains 2 million to 2.5 million clones, 95% of which appear only once. This CDR3 is 16 amino acids long. Broader study findings: Enrolling few donors narrowed the genetic and exposure-history diversity that was represented.

The table lists this clone with a count of one. Its antigen is still unknown. The origin of this receptor is a man between 18 and 29 years old in good health. Specimen: naive CD4+ T cells sorted from blood. Subset noted: CD45RA+ positively selected. The chain combines TRBV21-1 with TRBJ2-7. TRBV21-1 is a pseudogene segment. The DNA for the CDR3 is TGTGCCAGCAGCAACCTCCGGGCCGACCTTTCCTACGAGCAGTACTTC. The encoded protein is CASSNLRADLSYEQYF.